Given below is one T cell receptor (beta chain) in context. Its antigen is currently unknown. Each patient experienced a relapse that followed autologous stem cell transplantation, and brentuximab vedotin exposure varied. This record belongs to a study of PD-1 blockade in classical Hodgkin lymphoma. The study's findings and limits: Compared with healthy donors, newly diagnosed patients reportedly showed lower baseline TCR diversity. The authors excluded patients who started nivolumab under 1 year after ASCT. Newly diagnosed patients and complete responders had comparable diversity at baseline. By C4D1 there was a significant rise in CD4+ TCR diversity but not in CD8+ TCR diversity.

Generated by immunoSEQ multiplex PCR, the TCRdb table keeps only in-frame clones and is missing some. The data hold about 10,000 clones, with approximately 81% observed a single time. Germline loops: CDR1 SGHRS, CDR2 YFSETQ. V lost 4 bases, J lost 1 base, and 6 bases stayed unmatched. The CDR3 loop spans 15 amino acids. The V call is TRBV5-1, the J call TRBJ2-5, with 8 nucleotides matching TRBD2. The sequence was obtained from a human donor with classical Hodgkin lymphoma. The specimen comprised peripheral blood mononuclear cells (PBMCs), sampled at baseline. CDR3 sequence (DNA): TGCGCCAGCAGCGATCCGGGGGGGGCCCAAGAGACCCAGTACTTC. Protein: CASSDPGGAQETQYF.